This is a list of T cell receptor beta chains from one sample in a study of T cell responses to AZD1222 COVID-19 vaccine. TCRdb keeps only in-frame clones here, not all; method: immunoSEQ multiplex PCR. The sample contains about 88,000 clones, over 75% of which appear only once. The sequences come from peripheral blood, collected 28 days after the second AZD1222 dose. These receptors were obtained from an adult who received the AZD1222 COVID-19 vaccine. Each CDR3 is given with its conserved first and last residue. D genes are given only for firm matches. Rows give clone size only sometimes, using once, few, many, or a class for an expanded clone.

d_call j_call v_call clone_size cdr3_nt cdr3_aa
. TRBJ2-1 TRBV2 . TGTGCCAGCTTAGAAACCCCACTTACCGGGACATTCTCCGTTGGGCAGTTCTTC CASLETPLTGTFSVGQFF
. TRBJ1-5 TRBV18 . TGTGCCAGCTCACCAGATGGGTATCAGCCCCAGCATTTT CASSPDGYQPQHF
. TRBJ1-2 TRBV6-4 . TGTGCCAGCAGCGCGGGGCTTCTCTATGGCTACACCTTC CASSAGLLYGYTF
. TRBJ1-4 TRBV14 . TGTGCCAGCAGCCAACTCGGACATTTAGATCGTGAAAAACTGTTTTTT CASSQLGHLDREKLFF
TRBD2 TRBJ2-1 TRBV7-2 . TGTGCCAGCAGCCTCAAAGCGGGGGATACCGCTGAGCAGTTCTTC CASSLKAGDTAEQFF
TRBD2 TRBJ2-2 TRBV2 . TGTGCCAGCATTAATAGCGGGGGGTTCACCGGGGAGCTGTTTTTT CASINSGGFTGELFF
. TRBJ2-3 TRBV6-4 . TGTGCCAGCAGTGAGCGGCATCTAGGCGACACAGATACGCAGTATTTT CASSERHLGDTDTQYF
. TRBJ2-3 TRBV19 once TGTGCCAGCCACTCACAGGGCACAGATACGCAGTATTTT CASHSQGTDTQYF
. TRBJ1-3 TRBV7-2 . TGTGCCAGCAGCTTAGCCCCGCACAGGGAGGCTGGAAACACCATATATTTT CASSLAPHREAGNTIYF
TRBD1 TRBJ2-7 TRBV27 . TGTGCCAGCAGTCCCCGACAGGGGGGCATCTACGAGCAGTACTTC CASSPRQGGIYEQYF
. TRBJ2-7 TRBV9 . TGTGCCAGCAGCCTTGAACCCGGGGCAGCCTACGAGCAGTACTTC CASSLEPGAAYEQYF
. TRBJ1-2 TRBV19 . TGTGCCAGTAGTAATGAGAGGACGAGAGGCTACACCTTC CASSNERTRGYTF
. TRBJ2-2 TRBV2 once TGTGCCAGCAAGGACTTCTTCTCGGGCACCGGGGAGCTGTTTTTT CASKDFFSGTGELFF
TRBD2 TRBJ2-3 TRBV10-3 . TGTGCCATCAGTCCTGGACTAGCGGGCGCCACAGATACGCAGTATTTT CAISPGLAGATDTQYF
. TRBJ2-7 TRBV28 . TGTGCCAGCAGTTTATCGCAGACCTACGAGCAGTACTTC CASSLSQTYEQYF
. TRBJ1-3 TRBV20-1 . TGCAGTGCTTCCAAGGGAAACACCATATATTTT CSASKGNTIYF
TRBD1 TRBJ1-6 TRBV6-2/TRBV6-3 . TGTGCCAGCAGTTCCAGGACAGGCCTCCTCCACTTT CASSSRTGLLHF
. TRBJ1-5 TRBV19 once TGTGCCAGTAGTACAGGGACTAATCAGCCCCAGCATTTT CASSTGTNQPQHF
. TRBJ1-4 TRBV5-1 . TGCGCCAGCAGCTTGGAAAGGGGTCCGAATGAAAAACTGTTTTTT CASSLERGPNEKLFF
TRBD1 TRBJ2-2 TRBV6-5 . TGTGCCAGCCGACAGGGCTCAAACACCGGGGAGCTGTTTTTT CASRQGSNTGELFF
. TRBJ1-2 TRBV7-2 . TGTGCCAGCAGCGCCACGGGCCGATGGGGAATCAACTATGGCTACACCTTC CASSATGRWGINYGYTF